The present TCR beta chain was sequenced within a study of beta chain features in type 1 diabetes. Across the whole study: On cell yields, gender and age, patients and healthy donors were similar.

The sequenced template was cDNA made from the entire isolated RNA. This table comes from immunoSEQ multiplex PCR, and its TCRdb copy is limited to in-frame clones, with some not included. The data show 150,000 to 200,000 clones, approximately 9% seen once. This clone was recorded at least ten times. The antigen is not known. Study findings and constraints: In type 1 diabetes patients, VDJ junctions had fewer insertions; deletions at these junctions were more frequent. Among patients with Type 1 diabetes, TCRB CDR3s were moderately but significantly shorter in every one of the four CD4+ subsets.

The sequence derives from a woman aged 18-29 years with type 1 diabetes. The sequenced sample was central memory CD4+ T cells from blood.

This CDR3 is CASSGQRDGQYF. The CDR3 nucleotides read TGTGCCAGCTCAGGACAGAGGGACGGGCAGTACTTC. This rearrangement joins TRBV18 to TRBJ2-7; TRBD1 is a possible D gene (6 bases). The CDR3 is made up of 12 amino acids. Germline V gives CDR1 KGHSH, CDR2 LQKENI. The ends were cut back, 5 bases at V and 9 bases at J, with 14 bases in the middle.